This T cell receptor (beta chain) derives from a study of T cell responses to AZD1222 COVID-19 vaccine. Broader study findings: Spike-specific TCR depth and breadth grew after two AZD1222 doses. Close to half of all spike-specific TCRs reportedly target regions of the variants that are unmutated.

About this clone: Its antigen is not identified.

Measured with immunoSEQ multiplex PCR; TCRdb has only the in-frame clones, and not every one. The table has approximately 150,000 clones, more than 80% seen once. The receptor was isolated from an adult who received the AZD1222 COVID-19 vaccine. This material consisted of peripheral blood, taken 28 days after the second AZD1222 dose.

CDR3 sequence: CASSADAAGSNQPQHF. Here the CDR3 DNA reads TGTGCCAGCAGTGCCGACGCGGCAGGCAGCAATCAGCCCCAGCATTTT. The gene calls are TRBV6-1 and TRBJ1-5, with D unclear. The V end lost 4 bases, the J end lost 1 base, and 14 bases lay between the germline ends. The CDR3 runs 16 residues. Per germline, CDR1 MNHNS and CDR2 SASEGT.